One sample yielded the 20 T cell receptor beta chains listed below, sequenced in a study of T cell repertoires in cytomegalovirus infection. These receptors have no identified antigens. TCRdb ran MiXCR on the reads and lists one entry per CDR3 protein. Of some 500,000 distinct CDR3 sequences in the sample, over 35% are singletons; the top ten hold roughly 50%. The sample was cultured PBMCs, taken from culture after CMV antigen stimulation. These receptors were taken from a human donor in good health (CMV status not recorded). Some clones in this sample may be carry-over from other donors' samples.

V usage is TRBV7-2 and J usage is TRBJ1-2; no clear D gene. The ends were cut back, 5 bases at V and 5 bases at J, with 9 bases in the middle. The CDR3 sequence is 12 residues long. Germline lookup yields CDR1 SGHTA and CDR2 FQGNSA. CDR3 in DNA: TGTGCCAGCAGCCACTACTCTTATGGCTACACCTTC. Translated: CASSHYSYGYTF.

The rearrangement links TRBV19 to TRBJ2-7, with 11 bases that match TRBD1. J gave up 6 bases and V 5 bases, and 6 bases lay outside the gene matches. The CDR3 extends over 14 amino acids. Germline CDR1 reads LNHDA; CDR2 reads SQIVND (reference sequence). The CDR3 is CASSRGTGGREQYF. The CDR3 DNA reads as TGTGCCAGTAGTCGGGGGACAGGGGGTCGCGAGCAGTACTTC.

This clonotype was detected many times. Here the CDR3 DNA reads TGTGCCAGCAGCTCCCCCCGACTAGGGGAGACCCAGTACTTC. It codes for CASSSPRLGETQYF. This rearrangement joins TRBV7-2 to TRBJ2-5; D may be TRBD2 (6 bases). The V gene lost 4 bases and the J gene lost 5 bases, with 14 bases spanning the gap. Germline CDR1 and CDR2: SGHTA and FQGNSA. The CDR3 runs 14 residues.

The gene calls are TRBV3-1 and TRBJ1-4, with TRBD1 as a possible D gene (6 bases). The length of the CDR3 is 15 residues. CDR1 and CDR2 (germline): LGHDT, YNNKEL (reference sequence). V was pared by 6 bases and J by 3 bases, with 14 bases between. In nucleotides, the CDR3 is TGTGCCAGCAGACTTCAGGGGTTGTCTAATGAAAAACTGTTTTTT. Its translation: CASRLQGLSNEKLFF.

The chain carries TRBV7-2 and TRBJ1-1; no reliable D call. The germline CDR1 and CDR2 sequences are SGHTA and FQGNSA. The V gene lost 8 bases and the J gene lost 3 bases, with 7 bases spanning the gap. The CDR3 consists of 11 residues. The CDR3 region is CASGVYTEAFF. The CDR3 DNA reads TGTGCCAGCGGGGTTTACACTGAAGCTTTCTTT.

This chain joins TRBV28 and TRBJ2-4; D is possibly TRBD1 (6 bases). V lost 8 bases and J lost 0, with 14 bases in between. The CDR3 totals 15 residues. CDR1 is MDHEN and CDR2 is SYDVKM in the germline V gene. The CDR3: CASQDSELAKNIQYF. Written as DNA, the CDR3 is TGTGCCAGCCAGGACAGTGAGTTAGCCAAAAACATTCAGTACTTC.

This clonotype was counted between two and nine times. The gene calls are TRBV6-1 and TRBJ2-1; D ambiguous. V shed 6 bases and J shed 2 bases, with 14 bases lying between them. Germline V gene sequence: CDR1 MNHNS, CDR2 SASEGT. This CDR3 has 15 amino acids. The CDR3 here is CASSFSSPAYNEQFF. The DNA for the CDR3 is TGTGCCAGCAGCTTCAGTTCCCCGGCCTACAATGAGCAGTTCTTC.

The chain combines TRBV14 with TRBJ2-3; TRBD1 matches at 8 bases. The CDR3 is made up of 14 amino acids. CDR1 is SGHDN and CDR2 is FVKESK in the germline V gene. Unmatched junction bases numbered 4, after V lost 7 bases and J lost 1 base. The CDR3 reads CASNGQGGTDTQYF. The CDR3 nucleotides are TGTGCCAGCAACGGACAGGGCGGCACAGATACGCAGTATTTT.

J is TRBJ1-1 and V is TRBV12-3 or TRBV12-4, with TRBD1 matching over 8 bases. This CDR3 has 14 residues. V was pared by 5 bases and J by 4 bases, with 6 bases of the junction left unmatched. CDR3 sequence reads: CASSRQGAGTEAFF. CDR3 nucleotide sequence: TGTGCCAGCAGTCGTCAGGGGGCTGGCACTGAAGCTTTCTTT.

As to this clonotype: One junction end does not reproduce the germline sequence, and a read error may be involved. The chain employs TRBV7-6 and TRBJ1-6, with a possible D match to TRBD1 (5 bases). Germline values: CDR1 SGHVS, CDR2 FNYEAQ. The CDR3 runs to 14 residues. The CDR3 spells CAGSSDTRYSPLHF. The CDR3 DNA reads as TGTGCCGGCAGCTCGGACACGCGATATTCACCCCTCCACTTT. The full variable domain, rest sourced from reference TRBV7-6 and TRBJ1-6, is GAGVSQSPRYKVTKRGQDVALRCDPISGHVSLYWYRQALGQGPEFLTYFNYEAQQDKSGLPNDRFSAERPEGSISTLTIQRTEQRDSAMYRCAGSSDTRYSPLHFGNGTRLTVT.

V gene TRBV2 combines with J gene TRBJ1-1, with unresolved D. CDR3 length: 13 residues. Trimming stripped 8 bases from V and 0 bases from J, with 10 bases between. The V gene's germline CDR1 is SNHLY and CDR2 FYNNEI. Here the CDR3 reads CASWGQMNTEAFF. The CDR3, as DNA: TGTGCCAGCTGGGGTCAGATGAACACTGAAGCTTTCTTT.

The gene calls are TRBV12-3 or TRBV12-4 and TRBJ1-3; D may be TRBD1 (5 bases). Trimming shortened V by 6 bases and J by 0 bases, and 12 bases separated the two germline ends. The CDR3 length is 15 residues. For the CDR3, the DNA is TGTGCCAGCAGCAACACAGGATTCTCTGGAAACACCATATATTTT. The encoded protein is CASSNTGFSGNTIYF.

There are a few counts of this clonotype. This chain joins TRBV20-1 and TRBJ1-4; D might be TRBD1 (6 bases). The CDR3 length is 14 residues. Trimming pared 5 bases from V and 3 bases from J, leaving 13 bases between. Germline-derived CDR1 and CDR2 are DFQATT and SNEGSKA (reference sequence). The CDR3 DNA sequence: TGCAGTGCTTCGAACAGGGAGGCTAATGAAAAACTGTTTTTT. Protein sequence: CSASNREANEKLFF.

The chain couples TRBV7-8 to TRBJ1-2, with D perhaps matching TRBD1 (6 bases). V was clipped by 3 bases and J by 6 bases, with 17 bases between them. The germline CDR1 and CDR2 sequences are SGHVS and FQNEAQ. This CDR3 spans 15 amino acids. The CDR3, as DNA: TGTGCCAGCAGCTTGAGCACAGGGAATTTACATGGCTACACCTTC. Amino acid sequence: CASSLSTGNLHGYTF.

This clonotype appeared a few times. An end of the junction does not agree with germline; a read error may underlie this. The chain joins TRBV5-3 to TRBJ2-1, with D hard to call. TRBV5-3 is given ORF status, its function remaining uncertain. There are 14 residues in the CDR3. CDR3 nucleotide sequence: TGTGCCAGCAGCTTAGGTAGGGTTCGGTCTGAGCAGTTCTTC. Its protein is CASSLGRVRSEQFF.

In its sample, this clonotype was seen a few times. V gene TRBV7-2 combines with J gene TRBJ1-5, with a possible D match to TRBD1 (6 bases). The V end lost 5 bases, the J end lost 3 bases, and 8 bases lay between the germline ends. CDR3 size: 13 residues. Looked up from germline, CDR1 is SGHTA and CDR2 is FQGNSA. CDR3 DNA sequence: TGTGCCAGCAGCCGGGACAACAATCAGCCCCAGCATTTT. Residues: CASSRDNNQPQHF.

The sample holds a few counts of this clonotype. The gene calls are TRBV7-8 and TRBJ1-6, with 8 bases identical to TRBD1. V was pared by 6 bases and J by 10 bases, with 11 bases of the junction left unmatched. Germline CDR1 SGHVS, CDR2 FQNEAQ. The CDR3 contains 15 residues. CDR3 sequence (DNA): TGTGCCAGCAGGGAAGCCGGGACAGGCCCCTCACCCCTCCACTTT. It encodes CASREAGTGPSPLHF.

The V gene is TRBV6-5, the J gene TRBJ2-2; a weak D match, TRBD2 (5 bases). Trimming left V 5 bases short and J 4 bases short, with 11 bases between. The CDR3 is 14 residues long. Germline CDR1 is MNHEY and CDR2 is SVGAGI. DNA for the CDR3: TGTGCCAGCAGTGGGAGTTGGGTCACCGGGGAGCTGTTTTTT. Translating it yields CASSGSWVTGELFF.

This clonotype was seen a handful of times. The chain uses TRBV7-2 and TRBJ1-3; D call uncertain. Germline loops: CDR1 SGHTA, CDR2 FQGNSA. The V end was cut by 0 bases, the J end by 0 bases, with 3 bases between. This CDR3 contains 14 residues. CDR3 DNA: TGTGCCAGCAGCTTAGCTAGCTCTGGAAACACCATATATTTT. Its protein is CASSLASSGNTIYF.

This clonotype was recorded many times. The chain joins TRBV7-2 to TRBJ2-3; 12 bases are a match to TRBD2. The CDR3 runs to 19 residues. V lost 3 bases to trimming and J lost 1 base; unmatched junction nucleotides: 11. Germline lookup yields CDR1 SGHTA and CDR2 FQGNSA. The CDR3 is CASSFGYLAGGDGTDTQYF. The DNA of the CDR3 is TGTGCCAGCAGCTTCGGGTATCTAGCGGGGGGGGACGGCACAGATACGCAGTATTTT.